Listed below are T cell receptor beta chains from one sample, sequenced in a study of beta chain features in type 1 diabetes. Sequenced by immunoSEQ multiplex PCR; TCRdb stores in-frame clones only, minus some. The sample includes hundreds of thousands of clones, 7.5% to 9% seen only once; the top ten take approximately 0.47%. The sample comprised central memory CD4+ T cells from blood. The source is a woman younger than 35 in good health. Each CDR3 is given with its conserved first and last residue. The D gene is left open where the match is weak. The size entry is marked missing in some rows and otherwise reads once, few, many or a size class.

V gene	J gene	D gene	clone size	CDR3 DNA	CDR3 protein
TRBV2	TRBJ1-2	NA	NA	TGTGCCAGCCAAACTCCCTTCTATGGCTACACCTTC	CASQTPFYGYTF
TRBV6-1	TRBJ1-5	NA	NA	TGTGCCAGCAGTGAAGCCGGGGGACGTCAGCCCCAGCATTTT	CASSEAGGRQPQHF
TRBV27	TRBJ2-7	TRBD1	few	TGTGCCAGCAGTGGAAGAAGCCGGGACAGTTTGTACTTC	CASSGRSRDSLYF
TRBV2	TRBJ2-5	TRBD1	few	TGTGCCAGCAGCCGGGACAGGGGGCAAGAGACCCAGTACTTC	CASSRDRGQETQYF
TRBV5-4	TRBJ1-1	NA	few	TGTGCCAGCAGCTTCTCCCCGGGGGCAAATGTGTTCTGGGGCACTGAAGCTTTCTTT	CASSFSPGANVFWGTEAFF
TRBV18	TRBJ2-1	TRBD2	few	TGTGCCAGCTCACCGACTTTCGGGGGGGACAATGAGCAGTTCTTC	CASSPTFGGDNEQFF
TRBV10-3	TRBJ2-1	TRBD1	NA	TGTGCCATCAGACCTGGGACAGGCTCCTACAATGAGCAGTTCTTC	CAIRPGTGSYNEQFF
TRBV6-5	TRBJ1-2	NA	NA	TGTGCCAGCCGTGATTCTAACTATGGCTACACCTTC	CASRDSNYGYTF
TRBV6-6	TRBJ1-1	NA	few	TGTGCCAGCAGTTACTCGCGGGTCGCTTTCTTT	CASSYSRVAFF
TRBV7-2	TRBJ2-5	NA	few	TGTGCCAGCAGCTCCCGTAGTAGCATGGAGACCCAGTACTTC	CASSSRSSMETQYF
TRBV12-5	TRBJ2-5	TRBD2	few	TGTGCTAGTGGCGACTTATCTAGCGGCAGAGAGACCCAGTACTTC	CASGDLSSGRETQYF
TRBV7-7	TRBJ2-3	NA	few	TGTGCTAGCAGCTTAGAATTAGAAGATACGCAGTATTTT	CASSLELEDTQYF
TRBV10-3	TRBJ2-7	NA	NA	TGTGCCAGCAGTGGGACCTTCTCCTACGAGCAGTACTTC	CASSGTFSYEQYF
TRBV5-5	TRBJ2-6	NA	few	TGTGCCAGCAGTTTAGACACTGGGGCCAACGTCCTGACTTTC	CASSLDTGANVLTF
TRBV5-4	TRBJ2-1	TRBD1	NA	TGTGCCAGCAGTTTCCAGGGGGCCTACAATGAGCAGTTCTTC	CASSFQGAYNEQFF
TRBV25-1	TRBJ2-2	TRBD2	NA	TGTGCCAGCGGGCCTAGCGGGAGTATCAACACCGGGGAGCTGTTTTTT	CASGPSGSINTGELFF
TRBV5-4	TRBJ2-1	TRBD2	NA	TGTGCCAGCAGCTTGGACACACTAGCGGGTGCCTACAATGAGCAGTTCTTC	CASSLDTLAGAYNEQFF
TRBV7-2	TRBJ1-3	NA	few	TGTGCCAGCAGCTTCCGTTCGACAGCTATAGGAAACACCATATATTTT	CASSFRSTAIGNTIYF
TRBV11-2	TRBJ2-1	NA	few	TGTGCCAGCAACAATCAAGGGGGGACCTACAATGAGCAGTTCTTC	CASNNQGGTYNEQFF
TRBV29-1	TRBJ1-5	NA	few	TGCAGCGTTGCCCAACAGGGTTACAATCAGCCCCAGCATTTT	CSVAQQGYNQPQHF
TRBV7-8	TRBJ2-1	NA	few	TGTGCCAGCAGCTTACGCGGGGCCTCCTACAATGAGCAGTTCTTC	CASSLRGASYNEQFF
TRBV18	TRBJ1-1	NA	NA	TGTGCCAGCTCACTGAAGGGGTCGGGGGTGAACACTGAAGCTTTCTTT	CASSLKGSGVNTEAFF
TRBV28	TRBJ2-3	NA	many	TGTGCCAGCAGTCCTCCTTGGGGTTCCACAGATACGCAGTATTTT	CASSPPWGSTDTQYF
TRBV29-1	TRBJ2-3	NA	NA	TGCAGCGTTGTGGGGGCAGATACGCAGTATTTT	CSVVGADTQYF
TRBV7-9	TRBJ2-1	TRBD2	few	TGTGCCAGCAGCCCGGGGTTGTTTGCGGGAGGGCCAAACAATGAGCAGTTCTTC	CASSPGLFAGGPNNEQFF
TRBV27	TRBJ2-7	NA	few	TGTGCCAGCAGTTTAAGGGAATCCTACGAGCAGTACTTC	CASSLRESYEQYF
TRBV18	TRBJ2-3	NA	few	TGTGCCAGCAAGTGGACAGCTACTAGCACAGATACGCAGTATTTT	CASKWTATSTDTQYF
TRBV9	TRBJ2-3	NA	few	TGTGCCAGCAGCGTCCTCTCTACAGATACGCAGTATTTT	CASSVLSTDTQYF
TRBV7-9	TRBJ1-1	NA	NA	TGTGCCAGCAGCTCAATGACAAGAAACACTGAAGCTTTCTTT	CASSSMTRNTEAFF
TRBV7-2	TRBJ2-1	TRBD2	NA	TGTGCCAGCAGCTTAGCTTTACTAGCGGGAAGCGTCTACAATGAGCAGTTCTTC	CASSLALLAGSVYNEQFF
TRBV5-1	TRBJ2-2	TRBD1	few	TGCGCCAGCAGCTATGACAGGGCGAGACTACCGAACACCGGGGAGCTGTTTTTT	CASSYDRARLPNTGELFF
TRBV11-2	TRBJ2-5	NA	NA	TGTGCCAGCAGCTCCCGTTTTGCGGGGGCCGAGACCCAGTACTTC	CASSSRFAGAETQYF
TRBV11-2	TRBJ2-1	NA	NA	TGTGCCAGCAGCTTAGAACGCGGGACGGCATCCAATGAGCAGTTCTTC	CASSLERGTASNEQFF
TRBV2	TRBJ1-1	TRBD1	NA	TGTGCCAGCAGCACAGGGGGAAACACTGAAGCTTTCTTT	CASSTGGNTEAFF
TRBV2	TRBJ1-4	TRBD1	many	TGTGCCAGCCAGGGGGCTCATGAAAAACTGTTTTTT	CASQGAHEKLFF
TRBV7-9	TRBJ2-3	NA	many	TGTGCCAACTTACCCCCAGGGAAAAATAGCACAGATACGCAGTATTTT	CANLPPGKNSTDTQYF
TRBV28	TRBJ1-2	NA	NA	TGTGCCAGCAGTGAGGGGTTTACCTATGGCTACACCTTC	CASSEGFTYGYTF
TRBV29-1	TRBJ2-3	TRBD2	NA	TGCAGCGTTGGCCCGGGGGCTAGCGGGAGGGATACGCAGTATTTT	CSVGPGASGRDTQYF
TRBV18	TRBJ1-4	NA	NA	TGTGCCAGCTCACCTCGCAACCCTGCAACTAATGAAAAACTGTTTTTT	CASSPRNPATNEKLFF
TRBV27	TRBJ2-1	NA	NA	TGTGCCAGCGCCCACTACAATGAGCAGTTCTTC	CASAHYNEQFF